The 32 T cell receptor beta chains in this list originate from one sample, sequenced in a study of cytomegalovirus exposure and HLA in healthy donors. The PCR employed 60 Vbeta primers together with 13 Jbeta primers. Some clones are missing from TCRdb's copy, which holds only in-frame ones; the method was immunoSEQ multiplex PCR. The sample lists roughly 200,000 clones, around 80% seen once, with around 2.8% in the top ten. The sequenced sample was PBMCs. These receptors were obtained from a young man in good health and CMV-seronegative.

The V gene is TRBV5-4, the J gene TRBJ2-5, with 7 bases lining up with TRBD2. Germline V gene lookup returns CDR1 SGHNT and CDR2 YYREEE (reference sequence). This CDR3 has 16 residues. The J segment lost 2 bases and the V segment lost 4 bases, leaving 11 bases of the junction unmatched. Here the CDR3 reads CASSPIQPAGQETQYF. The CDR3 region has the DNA TGTGCCAGCAGCCCCATACAGCCAGCGGGGCAAGAGACCCAGTACTTC.

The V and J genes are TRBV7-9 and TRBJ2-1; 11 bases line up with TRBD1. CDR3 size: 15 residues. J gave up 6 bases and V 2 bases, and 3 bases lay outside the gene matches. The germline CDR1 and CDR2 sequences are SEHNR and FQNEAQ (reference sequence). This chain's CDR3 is CASSLPGTGGNEQFF. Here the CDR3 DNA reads TGTGCCAGCAGCTTACCCGGGACAGGGGGCAATGAGCAGTTCTTC.

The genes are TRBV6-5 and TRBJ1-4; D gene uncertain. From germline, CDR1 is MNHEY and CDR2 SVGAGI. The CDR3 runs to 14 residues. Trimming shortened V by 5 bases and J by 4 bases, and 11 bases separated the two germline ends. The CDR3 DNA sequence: TGTGCCAGCAGTCCCCAGTGGAGTAATGAAAAACTGTTTTTT. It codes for CASSPQWSNEKLFF.

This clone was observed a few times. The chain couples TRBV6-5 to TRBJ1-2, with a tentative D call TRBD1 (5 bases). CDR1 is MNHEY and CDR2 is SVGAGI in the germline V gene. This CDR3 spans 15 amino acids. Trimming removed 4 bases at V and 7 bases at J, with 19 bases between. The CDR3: CASSWVPGGAAGYTF. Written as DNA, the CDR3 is TGTGCCAGCAGTTGGGTACCAGGAGGGGCGGCTGGCTACACCTTC.

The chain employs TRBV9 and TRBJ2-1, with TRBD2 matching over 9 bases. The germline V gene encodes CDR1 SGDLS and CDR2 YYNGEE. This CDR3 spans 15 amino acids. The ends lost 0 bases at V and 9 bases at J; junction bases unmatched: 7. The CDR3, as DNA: TGTGCCAGCAGCGTAGTGGCTAGCGGGGTTGTTGAGCAGTTCTTC. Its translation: CASSVVASGVVEQFF.

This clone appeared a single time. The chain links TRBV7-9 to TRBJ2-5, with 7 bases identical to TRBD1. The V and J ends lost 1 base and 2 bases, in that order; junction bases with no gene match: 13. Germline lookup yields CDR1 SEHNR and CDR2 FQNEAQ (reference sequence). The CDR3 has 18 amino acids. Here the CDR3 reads CASSLGVGMWDSQETQYF. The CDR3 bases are TGTGCCAGCAGCTTAGGAGTGGGAATGTGGGACAGTCAAGAGACCCAGTACTTC. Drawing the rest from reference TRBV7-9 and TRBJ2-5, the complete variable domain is DTGVSQNPRHKITKRGQNVTFRCDPISEHNRLYWYRQTLGQGPEFLTYFQNEAQLEKSRLLSDRFSAERPKGSFSTLEIQRTEQGDSAMYLCASSLGVGMWDSQETQYFGPGTRLLVL.

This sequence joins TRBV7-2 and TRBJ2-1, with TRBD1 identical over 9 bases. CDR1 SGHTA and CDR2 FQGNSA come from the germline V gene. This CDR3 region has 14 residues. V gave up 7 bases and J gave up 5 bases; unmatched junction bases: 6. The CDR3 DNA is TGTGCCAGCAAGGCGGACAGGGGCCACAATGAGCAGTTCTTC. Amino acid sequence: CASKADRGHNEQFF.

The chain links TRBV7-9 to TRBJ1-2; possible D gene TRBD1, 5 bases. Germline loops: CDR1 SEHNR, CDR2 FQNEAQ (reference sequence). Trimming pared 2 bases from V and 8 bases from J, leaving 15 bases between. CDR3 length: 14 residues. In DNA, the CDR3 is TGTGCCAGCAGCTTACCGATGCAGGGCAGCGGCTACACCTTC. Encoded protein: CASSLPMQGSGYTF. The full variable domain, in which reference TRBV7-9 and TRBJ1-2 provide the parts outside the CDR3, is DTGVSQNPRHKITKRGQNVTFRCDPISEHNRLYWYRQTLGQGPEFLTYFQNEAQLEKSRLLSDRFSAERPKGSFSTLEIQRTEQGDSAMYLCASSLPMQGSGYTFGSGTRLTVV.

The CDR3 loop is CASSSRNGQPSTDTQYF. CDR3 sequence (DNA): TGTGCCAGCAGCTCCCGAAATGGACAGCCTAGCACAGATACGCAGTATTTT. This sequence joins TRBV11-3 and TRBJ2-3, with D tentatively TRBD1 (6 bases). This CDR3 is built from 17 residues. V shed 4 bases and J shed 0 bases, with 17 bases lying between them. From germline, CDR1 is SGHNT and CDR2 YENEEA.

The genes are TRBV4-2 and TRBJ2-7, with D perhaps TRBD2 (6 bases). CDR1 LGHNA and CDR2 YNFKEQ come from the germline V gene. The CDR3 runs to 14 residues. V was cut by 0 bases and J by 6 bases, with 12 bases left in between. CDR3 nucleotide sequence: TGTGCCAGCAGCCAAGAAAGAGAGGGAGGCGAGCAGTACTTC. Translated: CASSQEREGGEQYF.

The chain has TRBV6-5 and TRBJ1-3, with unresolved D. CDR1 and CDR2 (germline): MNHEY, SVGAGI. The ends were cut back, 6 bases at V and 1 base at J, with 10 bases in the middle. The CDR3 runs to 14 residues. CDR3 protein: CASRAPGSGNTIYF. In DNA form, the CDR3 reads TGTGCCAGCAGGGCCCCGGGGTCTGGAAACACCATATATTTT.

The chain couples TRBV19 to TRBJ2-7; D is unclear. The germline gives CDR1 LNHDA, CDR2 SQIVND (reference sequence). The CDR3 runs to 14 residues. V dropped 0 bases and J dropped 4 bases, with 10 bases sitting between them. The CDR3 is CASSIDPTVYEQYF. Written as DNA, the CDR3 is TGTGCCAGTAGTATAGACCCCACAGTGTACGAGCAGTACTTC.

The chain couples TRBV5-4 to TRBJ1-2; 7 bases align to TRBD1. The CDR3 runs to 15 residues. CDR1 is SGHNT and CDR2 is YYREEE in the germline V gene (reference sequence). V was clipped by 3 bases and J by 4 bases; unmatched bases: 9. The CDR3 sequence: CASSSQGGGIYGYTF. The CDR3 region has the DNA TGTGCCAGCAGCTCCCAGGGGGGCGGGATCTATGGCTACACCTTC.

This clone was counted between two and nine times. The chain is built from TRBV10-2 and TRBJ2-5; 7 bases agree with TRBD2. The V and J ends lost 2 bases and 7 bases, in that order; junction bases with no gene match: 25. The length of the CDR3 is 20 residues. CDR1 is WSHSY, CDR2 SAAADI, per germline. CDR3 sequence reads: CASSEGPKGWGGGPQGTQYF. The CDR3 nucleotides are TGCGCCAGCAGTGAGGGCCCCAAGGGGTGGGGGGGAGGCCCCCAGGGGACCCAGTACTTC.

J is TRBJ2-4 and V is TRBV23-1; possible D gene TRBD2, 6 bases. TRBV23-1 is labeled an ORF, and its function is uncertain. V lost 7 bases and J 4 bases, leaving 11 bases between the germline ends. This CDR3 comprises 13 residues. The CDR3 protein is CASKGGYKNIQYF. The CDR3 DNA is TGCGCCAGCAAAGGAGGGTATAAAAACATTCAGTACTTC.

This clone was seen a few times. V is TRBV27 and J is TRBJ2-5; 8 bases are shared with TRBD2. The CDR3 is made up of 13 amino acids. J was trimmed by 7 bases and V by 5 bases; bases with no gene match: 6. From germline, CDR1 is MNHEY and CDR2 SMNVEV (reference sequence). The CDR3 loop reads CASSNSGEGTQYF. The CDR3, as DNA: TGTGCCAGCAGTAATAGCGGGGAGGGGACCCAGTACTTC.

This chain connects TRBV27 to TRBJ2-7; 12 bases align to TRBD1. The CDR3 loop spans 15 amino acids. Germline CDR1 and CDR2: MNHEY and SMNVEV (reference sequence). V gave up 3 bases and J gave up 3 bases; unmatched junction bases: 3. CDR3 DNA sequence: TGTGCCAGCAGTTTGGGGACAGGGGGCCACTACGAGCAGTACTTC. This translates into CASSLGTGGHYEQYF.

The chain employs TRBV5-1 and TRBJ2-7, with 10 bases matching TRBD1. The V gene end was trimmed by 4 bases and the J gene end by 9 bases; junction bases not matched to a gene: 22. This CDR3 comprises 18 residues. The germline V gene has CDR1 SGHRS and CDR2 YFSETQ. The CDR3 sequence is CASSPDWVDRGLRRGQYF. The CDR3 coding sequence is TGCGCCAGCAGCCCCGACTGGGTAGACAGGGGGCTACGGCGTGGGCAGTACTTC.

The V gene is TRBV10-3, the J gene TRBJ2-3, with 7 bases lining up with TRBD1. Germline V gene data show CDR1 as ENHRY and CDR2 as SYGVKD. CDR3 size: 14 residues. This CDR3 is CVTQGPLNTDTQYF. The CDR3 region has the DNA TGTGTCACACAGGGGCCGTTGAACACAGATACGCAGTATTTT.

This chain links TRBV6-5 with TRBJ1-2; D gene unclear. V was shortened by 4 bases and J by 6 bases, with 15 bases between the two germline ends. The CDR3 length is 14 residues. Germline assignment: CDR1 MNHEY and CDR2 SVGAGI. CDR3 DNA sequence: TGTGCCAGCAGTTCGAGCTTACAGCGGAATGGCTACACCTTC. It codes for CASSSSLQRNGYTF.

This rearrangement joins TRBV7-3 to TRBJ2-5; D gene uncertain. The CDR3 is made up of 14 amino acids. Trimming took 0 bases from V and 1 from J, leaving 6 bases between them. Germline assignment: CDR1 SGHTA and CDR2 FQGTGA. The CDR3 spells CASSLTQAQETQYF. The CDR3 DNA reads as TGTGCCAGCAGCTTAACTCAGGCCCAAGAGACCCAGTACTTC.

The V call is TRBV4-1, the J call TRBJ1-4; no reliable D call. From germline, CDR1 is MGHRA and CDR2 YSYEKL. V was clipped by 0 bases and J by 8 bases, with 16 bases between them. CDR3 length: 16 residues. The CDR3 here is CASSQDMASSGEKLFF. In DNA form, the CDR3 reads TGCGCCAGCAGCCAAGATATGGCGTCGAGCGGCGAAAAACTGTTTTTT.

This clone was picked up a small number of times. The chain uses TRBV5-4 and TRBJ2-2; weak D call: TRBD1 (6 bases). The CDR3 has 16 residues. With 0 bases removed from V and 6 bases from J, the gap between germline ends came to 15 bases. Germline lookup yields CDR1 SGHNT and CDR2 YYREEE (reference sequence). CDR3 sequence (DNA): TGTGCCAGCAGCTTGGCTAGGGGGATCGTTTCCGGGGAGCTGTTTTTT. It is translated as CASSLARGIVSGELFF.

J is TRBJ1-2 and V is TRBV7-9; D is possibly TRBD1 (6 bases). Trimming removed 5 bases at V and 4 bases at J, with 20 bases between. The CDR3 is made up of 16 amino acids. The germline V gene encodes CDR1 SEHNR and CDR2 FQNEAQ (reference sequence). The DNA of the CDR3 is TGTGCCAGCAGCCCTCAGGTTGGGGGGGCGTCCTATGGCTACACCTTC. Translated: CASSPQVGGASYGYTF.

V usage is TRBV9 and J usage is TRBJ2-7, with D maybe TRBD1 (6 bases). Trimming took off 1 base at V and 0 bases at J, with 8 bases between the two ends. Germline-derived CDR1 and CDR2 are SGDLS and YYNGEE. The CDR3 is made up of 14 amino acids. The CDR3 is CASSVRGSSYEQYF. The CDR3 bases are TGTGCCAGCAGCGTAAGGGGGAGCTCCTACGAGCAGTACTTC.

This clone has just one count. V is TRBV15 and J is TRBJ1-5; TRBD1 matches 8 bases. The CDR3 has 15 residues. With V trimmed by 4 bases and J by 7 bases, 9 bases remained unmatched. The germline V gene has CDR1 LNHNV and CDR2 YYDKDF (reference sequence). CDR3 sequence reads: CATSTGTGVNQPQHF. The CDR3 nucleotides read TGTGCCACCAGCACTGGGACAGGCGTAAACCAGCCCCAGCATTTT.

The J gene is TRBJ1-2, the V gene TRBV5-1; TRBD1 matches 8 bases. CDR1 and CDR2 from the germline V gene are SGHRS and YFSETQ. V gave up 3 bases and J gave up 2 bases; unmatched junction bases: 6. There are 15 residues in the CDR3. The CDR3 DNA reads TGCGCCAGCAGCTCGGGGGACAGGCTGAACTATGGCTACACCTTC. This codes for CASSSGDRLNYGYTF.

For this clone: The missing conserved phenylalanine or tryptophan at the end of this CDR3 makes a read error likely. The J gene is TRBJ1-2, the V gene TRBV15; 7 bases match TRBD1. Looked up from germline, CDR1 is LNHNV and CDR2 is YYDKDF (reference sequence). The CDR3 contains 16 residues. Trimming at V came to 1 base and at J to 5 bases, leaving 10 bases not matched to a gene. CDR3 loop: CATSRGGDRSPYGYTL. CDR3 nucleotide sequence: TGTGCCACCAGCAGAGGTGGGGACAGATCCCCTTATGGCTACACCCTC.

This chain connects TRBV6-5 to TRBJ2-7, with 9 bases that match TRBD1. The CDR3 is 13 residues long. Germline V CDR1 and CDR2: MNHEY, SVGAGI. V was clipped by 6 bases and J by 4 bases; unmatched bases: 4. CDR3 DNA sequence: TGTGCCAGCAGACGGACAGGGGCGTACGAGCAGTACTTC. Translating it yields CASRRTGAYEQYF.

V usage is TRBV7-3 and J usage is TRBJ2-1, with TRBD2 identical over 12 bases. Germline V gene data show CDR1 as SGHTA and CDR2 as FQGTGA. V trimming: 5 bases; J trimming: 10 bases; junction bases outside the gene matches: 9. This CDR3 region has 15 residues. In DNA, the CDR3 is TGTGCCAGCAGCCCTTCTAGCGGGGGGGCAAAAGAGCAGTTCTTC. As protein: CASSPSSGGAKEQFF. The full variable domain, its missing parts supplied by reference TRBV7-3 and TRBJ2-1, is GAGVSQTPSNKVTEKGKYVELRCDPISGHTALYWYRQSLGQGPEFLIYFQGTGAADDSGLPNDRFFAVRPEGSVSTLKIQRTERGDSAVYLCASSPSSGGAKEQFFGPGTRLTVL.

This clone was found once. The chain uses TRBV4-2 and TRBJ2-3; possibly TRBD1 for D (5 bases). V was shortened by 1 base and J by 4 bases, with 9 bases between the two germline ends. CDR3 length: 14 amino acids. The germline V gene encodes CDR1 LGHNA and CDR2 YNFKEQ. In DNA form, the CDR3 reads TGTGCCAGCAGCCAAGGGGTGGGGCCAGATACGCAGTATTTT. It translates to CASSQGVGPDTQYF.

The CDR3 DNA follows: TGTGCCAGCAGTTGGGGCCTGAACAATGAGCAGTTCTTC. This encodes CASSWGLNNEQFF. V usage is TRBV28 and J usage is TRBJ2-1; tentatively, D is TRBD1 (5 bases). Deletions cut 4 bases from V and 5 bases from J, with 9 bases between. The CDR3 covers 13 residues. Germline V gives CDR1 MDHEN, CDR2 SYDVKM.